This paragraph reports one T cell receptor (beta chain). This sample was taken from a study of cytomegalovirus exposure and HLA in healthy donors. The CDR3 has 14 residues. Germline CDR1 is SGHVS and CDR2 is FQNEAQ. V lost 1 base to trimming and J lost 2 bases, with 9 bases between them. The repertoire was sequenced with immunoSEQ multiplex PCR; TCRdb's copy has only in-frame clones and lacks some. The top ten hold approximately 2.1% of the sample, which has more than 50,000 clones, just under 95% seen once. The clonotype originates from a man aged 18 to 30 in good health and CMV-seronegative. The chain is built from TRBV7-8 and TRBJ2-7; perhaps TRBD1 as D (5 bases). The sample consisted of PBMCs. Written as DNA, the CDR3 is TGTGCCAGCAGCTTAGGGGGCTCCACCTACGAGCAGTACTTC. This sequence encodes CASSLGGSTYEQYF.